The rows below give T cell receptor beta chains drawn from one sample of a study of blood T cells in healthy people across ages. TCRdb reanalysed the 5' RACE reads using MiXCR and keeps one entry per CDR3 protein. The sample carries about 1.8 million distinct CDR3 sequences, 40% to 55% recorded once. Sequenced: blood. These receptors were taken from a woman aged 40-49 years in good health. CDR3s include the opening cysteine and the closing phenylalanine or tryptophan. Fields, in order: V gene, clone size, J gene, D gene, CDR3 DNA, CDR3 protein. A D gene is named only where the DNA matches it firmly. Size tells how often a clone was seen (once, few, many) or the class of an expanded clone, and some rows leave it out.

TRBV6-1	.	TRBJ1-2	.	TGTGCCAGCAGAGAAGCGGGGTTTGAGGGTTATGGCTACACCTTC	CASREAGFEGYGYTF
TRBV20-1	.	TRBJ2-1	.	TGCAGTGCGGGGGCGGGACCGTCACTGTGGGAGCAGTTCTTC	CSAGAGPSLWEQFF
TRBV15	.	TRBJ2-1	TRBD1	TGTGCCACCAGCAGAGAGCAGGGGGAACTCAATGAGCAGTTCTTC	CATSREQGELNEQFF
TRBV2	.	TRBJ2-3	.	TGTGCCAGCAGTAAAGCCCCGGTGGATACGCAGTATTTT	CASSKAPVDTQYF
TRBV7-2	.	TRBJ2-1	.	TGTGCCAGCAGCCCCCGGAGGGGCGAAAACAATGAGCAGTTCTTC	CASSPRRGENNEQFF
TRBV20-1	.	TRBJ1-5	TRBD1	TGCAGTGCCCGGGTCTCCGGGACAGGCTACAATCAGCCCCAGCATTTT	CSARVSGTGYNQPQHF
TRBV4-2	.	TRBJ1-2	.	TGTGCCAGCAGCCAAGATGGATCATGGAGGGTGAGCGGCGGCTACACCTTC	CASSQDGSWRVSGGYTF
TRBV5-5	once	TRBJ2-7	TRBD1	TGTGCCAGCAGCTTGGGGGACAGGGTCCTCCTCGAGCAGTACTTC	CASSLGDRVLLEQYF
TRBV24-1	few	TRBJ2-1	TRBD1	TGTGCCACCAGTGATCCCACCGGGACAGGGGTAAATGAGCAGTTCTTC	CATSDPTGTGVNEQFF
TRBV11-2	.	TRBJ2-5	.	TGTGCCAGCAGCCCAGCCGGGACCCCTACCCAGTACTTC	CASSPAGTPTQYF
TRBV20-1	.	TRBJ2-1	TRBD1	TGCAGTGCCCTCCTACCAGGGGGATACAATGAGCAGTTCTTC	CSALLPGGYNEQFF
TRBV27	.	TRBJ2-7	.	TGTGCCAGCAGTTTAGACGAAGATTCCGGCGAGCAGTACTTC	CASSLDEDSGEQYF
TRBV6-1	.	TRBJ1-2	.	TGTGCCAGCAGTGAATTGGGGTCTTTAGACTATGGCTACACCTTC	CASSELGSLDYGYTF
TRBV27	.	TRBJ2-7	.	TGTGCCAGCAGTACACCAGAGGTTTGGCCCTACGAGCAGTACTTC	CASSTPEVWPYEQYF
TRBV15	.	TRBJ2-5	TRBD1	TGTGCCACCTCTCAGACAGGGGGAGGAGAAGAGACCCAGTACTTC	CATSQTGGGEETQYF
TRBV5-1	many	TRBJ2-7	.	TGTGCCAGCAGCTTAGACTTCTACGAGCAGTACTTC	CASSLDFYEQYF
TRBV6-5	.	TRBJ1-2	TRBD1	TGTGCCAGCAGGTCTCCCGGGACAGGTTATGGCTATGGCTACACCTTC	CASRSPGTGYGYGYTF
TRBV3-1	.	TRBJ1-5	.	TGTGCCAGCAGCCAGCGAACCGGGACCGTTGATTTTAACCAGCCCCAGCATTTT	CASSQRTGTVDFNQPQHF
TRBV6-2/TRBV6-3	.	TRBJ2-7	TRBD2	TGTGCCAGCAGTTACGCGGGGGTCGACTCCTACGAGCAGTACTTC	CASSYAGVDSYEQYF
TRBV6-5	.	TRBJ1-6	.	TGTGCCAGCAGTACCGGGACCACCAATTCACCCCTCCACTTT	CASSTGTTNSPLHF
TRBV27	once	TRBJ2-5	.	TGTGCCTGCAGAGTCTACCATCGACAGGTCCAAGAGACCCAGTACTTC	CACRVYHRQVQETQYF
TRBV5-1	few	TRBJ2-5	.	TGCGCCAGCAGCTTGGTACCCGGGTTTCGTGAGACCCAGTACTTC	CASSLVPGFRETQYF
TRBV2	.	TRBJ2-5	TRBD1	TGTGCCAGCACCAGGGGGGACAGGGTCGTCGAAGAGACCCAGTACTTC	CASTRGDRVVEETQYF
TRBV6-5	.	TRBJ2-7	TRBD2	TGTGCCAGCAGTTACGCGACTAGCGGGGGTTACGAGCAGTACTTC	CASSYATSGGYEQYF
TRBV7-2	few	TRBJ1-5	TRBD1	TGTGCCAGCAGCTTGACAGGGTCCGGCAATCAGCCCCAGCATTTT	CASSLTGSGNQPQHF
TRBV27	.	TRBJ2-3	TRBD1	TGTGCCAGCAGACTAATACCGGGACAGGGGGCTAATACGCAGTATTTT	CASRLIPGQGANTQYF
TRBV12-3/TRBV12-4	.	TRBJ2-1	.	TGTGCCAGCAGTTTACTTGACTACAATGAGCAGTTCTTC	CASSLLDYNEQFF
TRBV28	few	TRBJ2-3	.	TGTGCCAGCATCGGCAGGGATCGTGGCACAGATACGCAGTATTTT	CASIGRDRGTDTQYF
TRBV5-1	.	TRBJ2-7	.	TGCGCCAGCAGTTTGGTCCCAAGGGGTCAGTTCTCCTACGAGCAGTACTTC	CASSLVPRGQFSYEQYF
TRBV12-3/TRBV12-4	.	TRBJ1-4	.	TGTGCCAGCAGGACCAGCACTACCCCTAATGAAAAACTGTTTTTT	CASRTSTTPNEKLFF
TRBV7-2	.	TRBJ2-5	TRBD2	TGTGCCAGCAGCTTAGGGGTAGCGGGGGGGCCTATAAAGACCCAGTACTTC	CASSLGVAGGPIKTQYF
TRBV4-3	.	TRBJ2-1	.	TGCGCCAGCAGCCAAGGGTTTACTAACCCCAATGAGCAGTTCTTC	CASSQGFTNPNEQFF
TRBV3-1	.	TRBJ2-5	TRBD1	TGTGCCAGCAGCCCACACAGGGGAGCACGGCAAGAGACCCAGTACTTC	CASSPHRGARQETQYF
TRBV20-1	.	TRBJ2-7	TRBD2	TGCAGTGCTAGAGAATTAGCGGGGGGCCTCCCCGAGCAGTACTTC	CSARELAGGLPEQYF
TRBV20-1	.	TRBJ2-1	.	TGCAGTGCTAGTCTCGCCACAGCGCAAGAGACCCAGTTCTTC	CSASLATAQETQFF
TRBV29-1	few	TRBJ2-5	.	TGCAGCGTTGAAATTCTAGCTGGGGGGCGGGCCCAGTACTTC	CSVEILAGGRAQYF
TRBV18	few	TRBJ2-7	.	TGTGCCAGCTCACCGGTCCGACAGCGGTCCTACGAGCAGTACTTC	CASSPVRQRSYEQYF
TRBV20-1	.	TRBJ2-1	TRBD1	TGCAGTGCTAAACAGGGGGTCTACAATGAGCAGTTCTTC	CSAKQGVYNEQFF
TRBV5-6	.	TRBJ2-3	.	TGTGCCAGCACCCGCCTTGGGGGCCGGGGCACAGATACGCAGTATTTT	CASTRLGGRGTDTQYF
TRBV6-5	.	TRBJ1-2	.	TGTGCCAGCAGTTACTCCTCCGGGTTAGGCTACACCTTC	CASSYSSGLGYTF
TRBV28	.	TRBJ2-7	TRBD1	TGTGATTACAGGGGTGGGGATTGCGAGCAGTACTTC	CDYRGGDCEQYF
TRBV29-1	few	TRBJ2-1	.	TGCAGCGTGAGACGGGCCTACAATGAGCAGTTCTTC	CSVRRAYNEQFF
TRBV6-5	once	TRBJ1-2	TRBD1	TGTGCCAGCAGTTACTCGAGTCAGGGGGCGAGGACTAACTATGGCTACACCTTC	CASSYSSQGARTNYGYTF
TRBV5-1	.	TRBJ2-1	TRBD1	TGCGCCAGCAGCTGGGACAGGGCAATGAATGAGCAGTTCTTC	CASSWDRAMNEQFF
TRBV12-5	.	TRBJ2-3	TRBD2	TGTGCTAGTGCCCCCGGGGGGGCCTCGGGAGATACGCAGTATTTT	CASAPGGASGDTQYF
TRBV29-1	few	TRBJ2-1	.	TGCAGCGTTGTTGACCCAGGGAGGTTCTTC	CSVVDPGRFF
TRBV4-3	.	TRBJ2-3	TRBD2	TGCGCCAGCAGCCACCAAAATAGCGGGAGCACAGATACGCAGTATTTT	CASSHQNSGSTDTQYF
TRBV5-1	.	TRBJ2-6	TRBD1	TGCGCCAGCGCGGGACAGGGGTACTCTGGGGCCAACGTCCTGACTTTC	CASAGQGYSGANVLTF
TRBV10-3	few	TRBJ2-1	.	TGTGCCATCAGTGAGTCTCGGCAGGGCCGAGCCTACAATGAGCAGTTCTTC	CAISESRQGRAYNEQFF
TRBV4-3	.	TRBJ1-2	.	TGCGCCAGCAGCCACTCAGGGTTCTCGACTCGTGGCTACACCTTC	CASSHSGFSTRGYTF